This note documents a single TCR beta chain sequence. Authors' analysis steps: Amplifying reference gene primers gave estimates of nucleated cell counts. Clones were sequenced by immunoSEQ multiplex PCR, and TCRdb holds only the in-frame ones, with some missing. V and J calls and clone size are those listed in that table; D and trimming were worked out from the DNA. Of 85,000 to 100,000 clones in the sample, 65% to 90% were seen once. This CDR3 contains 15 residues. Trimming stripped 2 bases from V and 4 bases from J, with 15 bases between. Germline V gene data show CDR1 as GTSNPN and CDR2 as SVGIG (reference sequence). The data derive from a study of blood T cell repertoires in COVID-19. On the study more broadly: The United States, Italy and Spain supplied acute and convalescent COVID-19 samples. PBMCs, B-cell-depleted T cells, or T cells provided the cDNA or gDNA that made up the material.

The sample comprised peripheral blood. The rearrangement links TRBV30 to TRBJ1-3; a weak D match, TRBD1 (5 bases). This TCR came from a man aged 60-69 years with acute or convalescent COVID-19. CDR3 sequence reads: CAWSKGAGPGNTIYF. The CDR3 nucleotides are TGTGCCTGGAGTAAAGGGGCAGGGCCCGGAAACACCATATATTTT.